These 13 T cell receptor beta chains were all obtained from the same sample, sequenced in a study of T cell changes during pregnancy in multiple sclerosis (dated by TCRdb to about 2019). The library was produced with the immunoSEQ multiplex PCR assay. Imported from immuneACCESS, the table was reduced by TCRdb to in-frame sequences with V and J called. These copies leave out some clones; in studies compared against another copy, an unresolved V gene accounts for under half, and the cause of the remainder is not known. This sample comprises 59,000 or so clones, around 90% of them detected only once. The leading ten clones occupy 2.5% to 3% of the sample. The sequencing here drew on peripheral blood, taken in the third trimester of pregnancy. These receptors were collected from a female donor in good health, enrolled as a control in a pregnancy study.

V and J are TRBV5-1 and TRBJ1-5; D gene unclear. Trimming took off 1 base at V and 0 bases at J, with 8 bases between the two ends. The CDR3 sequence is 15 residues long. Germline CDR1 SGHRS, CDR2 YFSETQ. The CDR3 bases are TGCGCCAGCAGCTTGAGCGGAAGTAGCAATCAGCCCCAGCATTTT. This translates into CASSLSGSSNQPQHF.

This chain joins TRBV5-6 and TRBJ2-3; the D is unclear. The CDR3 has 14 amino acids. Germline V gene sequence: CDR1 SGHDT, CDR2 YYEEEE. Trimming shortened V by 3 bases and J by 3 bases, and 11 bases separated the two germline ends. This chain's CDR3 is CASSSPARTDTQYF. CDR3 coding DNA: TGTGCCAGCAGCTCCCCCGCTAGAACAGATACGCAGTATTTT.

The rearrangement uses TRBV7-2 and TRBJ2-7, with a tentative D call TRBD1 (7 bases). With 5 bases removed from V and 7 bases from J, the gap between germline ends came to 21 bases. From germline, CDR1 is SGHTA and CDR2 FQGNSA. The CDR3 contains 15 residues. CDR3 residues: CASSAGGTGVEEQYF. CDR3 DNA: TGTGCCAGCAGCGCAGGGGGGACTGGGGTTGAGGAGCAGTACTTC.

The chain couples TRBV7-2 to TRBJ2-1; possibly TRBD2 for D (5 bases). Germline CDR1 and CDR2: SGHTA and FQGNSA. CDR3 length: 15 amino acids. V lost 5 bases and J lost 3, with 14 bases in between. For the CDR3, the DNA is TGTGCCAGCAGCACCCGGGGAGCGCACTACAATGAGCAGTTCTTC. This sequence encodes CASSTRGAHYNEQFF. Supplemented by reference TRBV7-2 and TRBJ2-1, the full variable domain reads GAGVSQSPSNKVTEKGKDVELRCDPISGHTALYWYRQSLGQGLEFLIYFQGNSAPDKSGLPSDRFSAERTGGSVSTLTIQRTQQEDSAVYLCASSTRGAHYNEQFFGPGTRLTVL.

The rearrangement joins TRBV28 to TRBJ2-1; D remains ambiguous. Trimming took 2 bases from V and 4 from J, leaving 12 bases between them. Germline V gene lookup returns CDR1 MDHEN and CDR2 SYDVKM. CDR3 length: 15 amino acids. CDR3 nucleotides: TGTGCCAGCAGTTTAAGGCAGGCCCTATACAATGAGCAGTTCTTC. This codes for CASSLRQALYNEQFF.

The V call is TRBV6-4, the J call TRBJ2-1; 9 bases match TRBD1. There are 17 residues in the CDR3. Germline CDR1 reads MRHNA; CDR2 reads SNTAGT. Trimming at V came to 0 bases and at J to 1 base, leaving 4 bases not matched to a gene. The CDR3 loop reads CASSDSTGGGSYNEQFF. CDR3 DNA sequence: TGTGCCAGCAGTGACTCGACAGGGGGGGGGTCCTACAATGAGCAGTTCTTC.

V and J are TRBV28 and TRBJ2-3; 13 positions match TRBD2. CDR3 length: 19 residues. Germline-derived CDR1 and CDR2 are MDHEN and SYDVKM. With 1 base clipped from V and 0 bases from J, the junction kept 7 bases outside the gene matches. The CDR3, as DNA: TGTGCCAGCAGTTTATCCGGGACTAGCGGGAACCCTAGCACAGATACGCAGTATTTT. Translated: CASSLSGTSGNPSTDTQYF.

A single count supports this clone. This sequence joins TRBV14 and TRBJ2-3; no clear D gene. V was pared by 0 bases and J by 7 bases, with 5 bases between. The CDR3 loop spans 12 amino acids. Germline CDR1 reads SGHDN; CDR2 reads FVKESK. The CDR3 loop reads CASSQDLYTQYF. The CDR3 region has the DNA TGTGCCAGCAGCCAAGATCTATATACGCAGTATTTT. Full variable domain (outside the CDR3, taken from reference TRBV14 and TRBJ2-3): EAGVTQFPSHSVIEKGQTVTLRCDPISGHDNLYWYRRVMGKEIKFLLHFVKESKQDESGMPNNRFLAERTGGTYSTLKVQPAELEDSGVYFCASSQDLYTQYFGPGTRLTVL.

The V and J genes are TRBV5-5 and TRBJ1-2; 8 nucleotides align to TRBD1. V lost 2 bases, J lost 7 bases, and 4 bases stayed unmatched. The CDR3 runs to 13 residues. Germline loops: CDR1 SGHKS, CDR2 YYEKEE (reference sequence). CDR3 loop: CASSFLTGVGYTF. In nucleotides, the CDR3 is TGTGCCAGCAGCTTTTTGACAGGGGTTGGCTACACCTTC.

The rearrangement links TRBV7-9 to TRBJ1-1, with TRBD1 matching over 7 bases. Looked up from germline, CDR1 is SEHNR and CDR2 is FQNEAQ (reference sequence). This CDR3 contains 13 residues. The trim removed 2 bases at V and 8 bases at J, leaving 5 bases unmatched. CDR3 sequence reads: CASSLTRDSEAFF. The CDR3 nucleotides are TGTGCCAGCAGCTTAACTCGGGACAGCGAAGCTTTCTTT.

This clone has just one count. The CDR3 DNA is TGCAGTGTTCTAGCCAAAAACATTCAGTACTTC. This codes for CSVLAKNIQYF. This chain links TRBV20-1 with TRBJ2-4; unclear D gene. Germline V gives CDR1 DFQATT, CDR2 SNEGSKA (reference sequence). Trimming shortened V by 7 bases and J by 0 bases, and 4 bases separated the two germline ends. The CDR3 runs to 11 residues.

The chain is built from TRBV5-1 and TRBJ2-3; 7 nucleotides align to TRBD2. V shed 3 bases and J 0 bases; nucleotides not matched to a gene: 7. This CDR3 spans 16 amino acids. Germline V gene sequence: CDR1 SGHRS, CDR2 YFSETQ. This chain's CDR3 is CASSSLTSSSTDTQYF. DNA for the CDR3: TGCGCCAGCAGCTCCCTGACTAGCAGTAGCACAGATACGCAGTATTTT.

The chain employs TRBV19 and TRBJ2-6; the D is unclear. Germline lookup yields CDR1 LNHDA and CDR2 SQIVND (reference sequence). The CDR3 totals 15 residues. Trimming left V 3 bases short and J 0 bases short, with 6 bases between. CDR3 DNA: TGTGCCAGTAGTATGAGGAGCTCTGGGGCCAACGTCCTGACTTTC. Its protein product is CASSMRSSGANVLTF.